The 6 T cell receptor beta chains below all came from one sample that was sequenced in a study of blood T cell repertoires in COVID-19. Profiled with immunoSEQ multiplex PCR; TCRdb holds only in-frame clones, not every one. The sample includes about 220,000 clones, approximately 92% of them seen just once. Specimen: PBMCs or T cells enriched from blood (not recorded which). The receptors were sampled from a woman aged 18 to 35 in a cohort exposed to, infected with or recovered from COVID-19 (not recorded which).

The chain carries TRBV14 and TRBJ2-1; weak D call: TRBD2 (6 bases). Trimming pared 4 bases from V and 9 bases from J, leaving 13 bases between. CDR3 size: 13 residues. Germline V lookup: CDR1 SGHDN, CDR2 FVKESK. The CDR3, as DNA: TGTGCCAGCAGCCCAAGACTAGTCGGTGAGCAGTTCTTC. Translated: CASSPRLVGEQFF. Based on the CDR3 plus reference TRBV14 and TRBJ2-1, the full variable domain is EAGVTQFPSHSVIEKGQTVTLRCDPISGHDNLYWYRRVMGKEIKFLLHFVKESKQDESGMPNNRFLAERTGGTYSTLKVQPAELEDSGVYFCASSPRLVGEQFFGPGTRLTVL.

The rearrangement links TRBV12-3 or TRBV12-4 to TRBJ1-1; possible D gene TRBD1, 5 bases. The V and J ends lost 6 bases and 5 bases respectively, with 13 bases between them. This CDR3 is 13 amino acids long. CDR3 residues: CASRAGVTTEAFF. In DNA, the CDR3 is TGTGCCAGCAGGGCGGGGGTGACGACTGAAGCTTTCTTT.

The DNA for the CDR3 is TGTGCCAGCAGCTTCGGGACAGAATTATCACCCCTCCACTTT. Its translation: CASSFGTELSPLHF. The V gene is TRBV7-3, the J gene TRBJ1-6; 7 nucleotides align to TRBD1. The V segment lost 3 bases and the J segment 10 bases; nucleotides outside the gene matches: 6. In germline, CDR1 is SGHTA, CDR2 FQGTGA. The CDR3 sequence is 14 residues long. Full variable domain (missing parts from reference TRBV7-3 and TRBJ1-6): GAGVSQTPSNKVTEKGKYVELRCDPISGHTALYWYRQSLGQGPEFLIYFQGTGAADDSGLPNDRFFAVRPEGSVSTLKIQRTERGDSAVYLCASSFGTELSPLHFGNGTRLTVT.

CDR3 amino acids: CASSYREGNQPQHF. The CDR3 nucleotides are TGTGCCAGCAGTTACAGGGAGGGCAATCAGCCCCAGCATTTT. The chain combines TRBV6-5 with TRBJ1-5, with unresolved D. Trimming took 2 bases from V and 2 from J, leaving 7 bases between them. The length of the CDR3 is 14 residues. From germline, CDR1 is MNHEY and CDR2 SVGAGI.

This chain connects TRBV7-3 to TRBJ1-1; the match to TRBD1 covers 7 bases. From germline, CDR1 is SGHTA and CDR2 FQGTGA. J was trimmed by 1 base and V by 5 bases; bases with no gene match: 4. This CDR3 is built from 14 residues. The CDR3 protein is CASSPGQSNTEAFF. The CDR3 nucleotides read TGTGCCAGCAGCCCGGGACAGTCGAACACTGAAGCTTTCTTT.

This sequence joins TRBV3-1 (or the pseudogene TRBV3-2) and TRBJ1-2; D is undetermined. The germline V and J ends were trimmed by 5 bases and 6 bases, with 10 bases remaining between them. The V gene's germline CDR1 is LGHDT and CDR2 YNNKEL (reference sequence). The CDR3 has 12 amino acids. The CDR3: CASSYERNGYTF. CDR3 DNA: TGTGCCAGCAGCTACGAGAGGAATGGCTACACCTTC.